This TCR beta chain is drawn from a study of molecular identifiers for immune sequencing clone quantification. Overall study findings and caveats: Approximately 1 million naive cells reportedly did not prevent detection of spiked Jurkat TCR RNA from one cell. It was shown that clones above 20 RNA copies held over 97% of effector molecules, but under 1% in naive cells.

The bulk TCR libraries were made with methods described before and with listed TCR primers. A single record per CDR3 protein comes from TCRdb applying MiXCR to the PCR reads. Among 300,000 to 350,000 distinct CDR3 sequences, around a fifth were seen once, and the ten largest hold about 0.81%. The CDR3 contains 14 residues. V lost 5 bases to trimming and J lost 6 bases, with 17 bases between them. Germline loops: CDR1 SEHNR, CDR2 FQNEAQ (reference sequence). This clonotype has a count of ten or more. Its target is unknown. Sorting recovered naive CD8 T cells on a CD8+CD4-CCR7+CD45RA+ profile. J is TRBJ2-7 and V is TRBV7-9; a possible D gene is TRBD1 (6 bases). Sequencing used naive CD8+ T cells from blood, with Jurkat cell RNA spiked in. Subset meaning: FACS-sorted CD8+CD4-CCR7+CD45RA+ naive T cells. The sequence was obtained from a human donor in good health. Some libraries in this study had Jurkat cell RNA spiked in. The CDR3 DNA reads as TGTGCCAGCAGCGGCCGGACAGCCCCAATCGAGCAGTACTTC. Residues: CASSGRTAPIEQYF.